These 18 T cell receptor beta chains were all obtained from the same sample, sequenced in a study of T cell changes during pregnancy in multiple sclerosis. TCRdb keeps only in-frame clones here, not all; method: immunoSEQ multiplex PCR. The sample shows over 50,000 clones, 80% to 90% of them seen only once. The sequences come from peripheral blood, collected in the first trimester of pregnancy. The receptor set was obtained from a female donor in good health, enrolled as a control in a pregnancy study.

The V gene is TRBV5-5, the J gene TRBJ1-2, with D tentatively TRBD1 (6 bases). This CDR3 region has 14 residues. V was trimmed by 1 base and J by 8 bases, leaving 15 bases between them. In germline, CDR1 is SGHKS, CDR2 YYEKEE (reference sequence). This CDR3 reads CASSLPQGRMGYTF. In DNA, the CDR3 is TGTGCCAGCAGCTTGCCACAGGGTAGAATGGGCTACACCTTC.

The V call is TRBV4-3, the J call TRBJ1-2, with D perhaps matching TRBD1 (5 bases). Looked up from germline, CDR1 is LGHNA and CDR2 is YSLEER. This CDR3 comprises 21 residues. V gave up 0 bases and J gave up 4 bases, with 30 bases separating them. The CDR3 spells CASSQDYLGGTVEGRSYGYTF. CDR3 coding DNA: TGCGCCAGCAGCCAAGATTATTTGGGCGGGACGGTAGAAGGGCGCAGCTATGGCTACACCTTC.

The chain links TRBV4-3 to TRBJ2-3; 12 nucleotides match TRBD2. The germline V gene has CDR1 LGHNA and CDR2 YSLEER. This CDR3 region has 17 residues. The V and J ends lost 5 bases and 0 bases, in that order; junction bases with no gene match: 6. The CDR3 DNA reads TGCGCCAGCAGCGCTAGCGGGGGGGCCACTAGCACAGATACGCAGTATTTT. Residues: CASSASGGATSTDTQYF.

V usage is TRBV5-6 and J usage is TRBJ2-2, with 8 positions matching TRBD1. The CDR3 length is 15 residues. The J segment lost 3 bases and the V segment lost 4 bases, leaving 5 bases of the junction unmatched. The germline gives CDR1 SGHDT, CDR2 YYEEEE. The CDR3 protein is CASSPGTGYTGELFF. DNA of the CDR3: TGTGCCAGCAGCCCCGGGACAGGCTACACCGGGGAGCTGTTTTTT. Full variable domain (outside the CDR3, taken from reference TRBV5-6 and TRBJ2-2): DAGVTQSPTHLIKTRGQQVTLRCSPKSGHDTVSWYQQALGQGPQFIFQYYEEEERQRGNFPDRFSGHQFPNYSSELNVNALLLGDSALYLCASSPGTGYTGELFFGEGSRLTVL.

This rearrangement joins TRBV6-4 to TRBJ1-6, with TRBD1 matching 9 bases. Germline values: CDR1 MRHNA, CDR2 SNTAGT. The CDR3 is made up of 14 amino acids. Germline trimming cut 6 bases from V and 9 bases from J; bases unmatched to any gene: 6. The CDR3 DNA reads TGTGCCAGCAGCGCAGGACAGGGGCCTTCACCCCTCCACTTT. This codes for CASSAGQGPSPLHF.

This chain links TRBV30 with TRBJ2-2; the match to TRBD2 covers 10 bases. This CDR3 contains 18 residues. The V gene's germline CDR1 is GTSNPN and CDR2 SVGIG (reference sequence). With 0 bases clipped from V and 1 base from J, the junction kept 8 bases outside the gene matches. CDR3 protein: CAWSVQRTSGGNTGELFF. CDR3 nucleotide sequence: TGTGCCTGGAGTGTACAGAGGACTAGCGGTGGGAACACCGGGGAGCTGTTTTTT.

This clone was recorded only once. The J gene is TRBJ2-7, the V gene TRBV10-3, with D unclear. This CDR3 contains 11 residues. Per germline, CDR1 ENHRY and CDR2 SYGVKD. With 0 bases removed from V and 5 bases from J, the gap between germline ends came to 2 bases. CDR3 bases: TGTGCCATCAGTGAGTCCAACGAGCAGTACTTC. Its protein product is CAISESNEQYF.

The chain has TRBV11-3 and TRBJ1-5; the D is unclear. The CDR3 contains 16 residues. The germline gives CDR1 SGHNT, CDR2 YENEEA. Trimming left V 6 bases short and J 0 bases short, with 15 bases between. CDR3 in amino acids: CASSSQAHYSNQPQHF. The CDR3 DNA reads as TGTGCCAGCAGTTCCCAAGCGCACTATAGCAATCAGCCCCAGCATTTT.

This clone was counted once. The chain uses TRBV5-6 and TRBJ1-1; 10 bases are shared with TRBD1. J gave up 3 bases and V 4 bases, and 12 bases lay outside the gene matches. Per the germline V gene, CDR1 is SGHDT and CDR2 is YYEEEE. This CDR3 has 17 amino acids. The CDR3 coding sequence is TGTGCCAGCAGCGGGGGACAGGGGATTTGGGGTGACACTGAAGCTTTCTTT. Protein sequence: CASSGGQGIWGDTEAFF.

The rearrangement uses TRBV7-2 and TRBJ1-1; D is uncertain. This CDR3 contains 14 residues. The germline V gene has CDR1 SGHTA and CDR2 FQGNSA. V lost 3 bases and J 4 bases, leaving 12 bases between the germline ends. CDR3: CASSFLVVSTEAFF. In DNA, the CDR3 is TGTGCCAGCAGCTTTTTGGTGGTCAGCACTGAAGCTTTCTTT.

The chain links TRBV5-1 to TRBJ2-3, with TRBD1 matching 7 bases. The CDR3 runs to 14 residues. Germline CDR1 is SGHRS and CDR2 is YFSETQ. J lost 1 base, V lost 6 bases, and 5 bases had no gene match. For the CDR3, the DNA is TGCGCCAGCACCGGGGACAGCCGCACAGATACGCAGTATTTT. It translates to CASTGDSRTDTQYF.

This chain links TRBV14 with TRBJ2-2; 7 nucleotides line up with TRBD1. Losses at the gene ends were 4 bases for V and 6 bases for J; bases not matched to a gene: 8. Germline CDR1 and CDR2: SGHDN and FVKESK. CDR3 length: 15 amino acids. The CDR3 here is CASSPDRVRSGELFF. The DNA for the CDR3 is TGTGCCAGCAGCCCTGACAGGGTACGTTCCGGGGAGCTGTTTTTT.

The chain recombines TRBV9 with TRBJ1-3, with 7 bases lining up with TRBD1. Germline V gene data show CDR1 as SGDLS and CDR2 as YYNGEE. Trimming removed 4 bases from V and 0 bases from J; junction bases left unmatched: 4. This CDR3 is 15 amino acids long. The CDR3 bases are TGTGCCAGCAGCAACCGACAGGGCTCTGGAAACACCATATATTTT. This codes for CASSNRQGSGNTIYF.

V usage is TRBV19 and J usage is TRBJ2-2, with 15 bases identical to TRBD2. The CDR3 is made up of 20 amino acids. CDR1 and CDR2 from the germline V gene are LNHDA and SQIVND (reference sequence). V was pared by 5 bases and J by 2 bases, with 12 bases of the junction left unmatched. In nucleotides, the CDR3 is TGTGCCAGTAGTCCTCGGACTAGCGGGGGGGCCCTCCTTAACACCGGGGAGCTGTTTTTT. Protein sequence: CASSPRTSGGALLNTGELFF.

This rearrangement joins TRBV27 to TRBJ2-7; weak D call: TRBD1 (6 bases). The V gene lost 4 bases and the J gene lost 4 bases, with 20 bases spanning the gap. Germline V gene sequence: CDR1 MNHEY, CDR2 SMNVEV (reference sequence). The CDR3 is 16 residues long. The CDR3 loop is CASSSSPPGQRYEQYF. The DNA for the CDR3 is TGTGCCAGCAGTTCCTCTCCGCCGGGACAAAGATACGAGCAGTACTTC.

The J gene is TRBJ2-5, the V gene TRBV14, with D perhaps matching TRBD2 (5 bases). Germline V gives CDR1 SGHDN, CDR2 FVKESK. The ends were cut back, 4 bases at V and 3 bases at J, with 9 bases in the middle. The CDR3 is 13 amino acids. The CDR3 DNA reads TGTGCCAGCAGCCGGACGGGGAAAGAGACCCAGTACTTC. Translation gives CASSRTGKETQYF. Based on the CDR3 plus reference TRBV14 and TRBJ2-5, the full variable domain is EAGVTQFPSHSVIEKGQTVTLRCDPISGHDNLYWYRRVMGKEIKFLLHFVKESKQDESGMPNNRFLAERTGGTYSTLKVQPAELEDSGVYFCASSRTGKETQYFGPGTRLLVL.

The V gene is TRBV9, the J gene TRBJ2-2; D is perhaps TRBD1 (6 bases). V was cut by 7 bases and J by 6 bases, with 13 bases left in between. From germline, CDR1 is SGDLS and CDR2 YYNGEE. CDR3 length: 13 residues. CDR3 bases: TGTGCCAGCGAAGGCAGGGGATCCGGGGAGCTGTTTTTT. The encoded protein is CASEGRGSGELFF. The full variable domain, rest sourced from reference TRBV9 and TRBJ2-2, is DSGVTQTPKHLITATGQRVTLRCSPRSGDLSVYWYQQSLDQGLQFLIQYYNGEERAKGNILERFSAQQFPDLHSELNLSSLELGDSALYFCASEGRGSGELFFGEGSRLTVL.

This rearrangement joins TRBV29-1 to TRBJ1-1; D may be TRBD1 (5 bases). Per germline, CDR1 SQVTM and CDR2 ANQGSEA. The CDR3 contains 13 residues. Trimming removed 6 bases at V and 1 base at J, with 12 bases between. The CDR3 bases are TGCAGCGTGGCTTCCGGGGGGAACACTGAAGCTTTCTTT. Protein sequence: CSVASGGNTEAFF.